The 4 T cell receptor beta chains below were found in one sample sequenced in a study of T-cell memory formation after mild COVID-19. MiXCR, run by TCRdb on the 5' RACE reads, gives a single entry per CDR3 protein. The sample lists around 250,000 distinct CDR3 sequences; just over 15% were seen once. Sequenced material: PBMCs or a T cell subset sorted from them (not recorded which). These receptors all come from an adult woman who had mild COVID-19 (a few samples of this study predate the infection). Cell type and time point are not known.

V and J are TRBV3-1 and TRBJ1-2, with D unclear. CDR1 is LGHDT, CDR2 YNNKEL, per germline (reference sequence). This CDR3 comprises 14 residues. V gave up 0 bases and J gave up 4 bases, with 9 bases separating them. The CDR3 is CASSQEEGTYGYTF. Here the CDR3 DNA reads TGTGCCAGCAGCCAAGAGGAGGGTACCTATGGCTACACCTTC.

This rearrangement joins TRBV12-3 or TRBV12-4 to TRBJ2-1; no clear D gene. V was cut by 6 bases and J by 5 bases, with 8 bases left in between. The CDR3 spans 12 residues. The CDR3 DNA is TGTGCCAGCAGCCAGACCCACAATGAGCAGTTCTTC. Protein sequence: CASSQTHNEQFF.

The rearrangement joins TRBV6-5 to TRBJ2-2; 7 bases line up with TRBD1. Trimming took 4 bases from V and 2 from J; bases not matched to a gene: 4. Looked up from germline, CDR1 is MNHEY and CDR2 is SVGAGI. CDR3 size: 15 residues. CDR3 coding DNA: TGTGCCAGCAGTTCGGACAGGCCCAACACCGGGGAGCTGTTTTTT. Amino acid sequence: CASSSDRPNTGELFF.

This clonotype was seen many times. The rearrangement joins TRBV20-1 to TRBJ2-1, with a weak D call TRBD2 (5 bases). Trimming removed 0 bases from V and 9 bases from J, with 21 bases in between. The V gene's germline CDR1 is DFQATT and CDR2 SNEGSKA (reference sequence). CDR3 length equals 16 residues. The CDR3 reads CSARDLRAATGFEQFF. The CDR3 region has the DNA TGCAGTGCTAGAGATCTTAGAGCGGCCACTGGGTTTGAGCAGTTCTTC.